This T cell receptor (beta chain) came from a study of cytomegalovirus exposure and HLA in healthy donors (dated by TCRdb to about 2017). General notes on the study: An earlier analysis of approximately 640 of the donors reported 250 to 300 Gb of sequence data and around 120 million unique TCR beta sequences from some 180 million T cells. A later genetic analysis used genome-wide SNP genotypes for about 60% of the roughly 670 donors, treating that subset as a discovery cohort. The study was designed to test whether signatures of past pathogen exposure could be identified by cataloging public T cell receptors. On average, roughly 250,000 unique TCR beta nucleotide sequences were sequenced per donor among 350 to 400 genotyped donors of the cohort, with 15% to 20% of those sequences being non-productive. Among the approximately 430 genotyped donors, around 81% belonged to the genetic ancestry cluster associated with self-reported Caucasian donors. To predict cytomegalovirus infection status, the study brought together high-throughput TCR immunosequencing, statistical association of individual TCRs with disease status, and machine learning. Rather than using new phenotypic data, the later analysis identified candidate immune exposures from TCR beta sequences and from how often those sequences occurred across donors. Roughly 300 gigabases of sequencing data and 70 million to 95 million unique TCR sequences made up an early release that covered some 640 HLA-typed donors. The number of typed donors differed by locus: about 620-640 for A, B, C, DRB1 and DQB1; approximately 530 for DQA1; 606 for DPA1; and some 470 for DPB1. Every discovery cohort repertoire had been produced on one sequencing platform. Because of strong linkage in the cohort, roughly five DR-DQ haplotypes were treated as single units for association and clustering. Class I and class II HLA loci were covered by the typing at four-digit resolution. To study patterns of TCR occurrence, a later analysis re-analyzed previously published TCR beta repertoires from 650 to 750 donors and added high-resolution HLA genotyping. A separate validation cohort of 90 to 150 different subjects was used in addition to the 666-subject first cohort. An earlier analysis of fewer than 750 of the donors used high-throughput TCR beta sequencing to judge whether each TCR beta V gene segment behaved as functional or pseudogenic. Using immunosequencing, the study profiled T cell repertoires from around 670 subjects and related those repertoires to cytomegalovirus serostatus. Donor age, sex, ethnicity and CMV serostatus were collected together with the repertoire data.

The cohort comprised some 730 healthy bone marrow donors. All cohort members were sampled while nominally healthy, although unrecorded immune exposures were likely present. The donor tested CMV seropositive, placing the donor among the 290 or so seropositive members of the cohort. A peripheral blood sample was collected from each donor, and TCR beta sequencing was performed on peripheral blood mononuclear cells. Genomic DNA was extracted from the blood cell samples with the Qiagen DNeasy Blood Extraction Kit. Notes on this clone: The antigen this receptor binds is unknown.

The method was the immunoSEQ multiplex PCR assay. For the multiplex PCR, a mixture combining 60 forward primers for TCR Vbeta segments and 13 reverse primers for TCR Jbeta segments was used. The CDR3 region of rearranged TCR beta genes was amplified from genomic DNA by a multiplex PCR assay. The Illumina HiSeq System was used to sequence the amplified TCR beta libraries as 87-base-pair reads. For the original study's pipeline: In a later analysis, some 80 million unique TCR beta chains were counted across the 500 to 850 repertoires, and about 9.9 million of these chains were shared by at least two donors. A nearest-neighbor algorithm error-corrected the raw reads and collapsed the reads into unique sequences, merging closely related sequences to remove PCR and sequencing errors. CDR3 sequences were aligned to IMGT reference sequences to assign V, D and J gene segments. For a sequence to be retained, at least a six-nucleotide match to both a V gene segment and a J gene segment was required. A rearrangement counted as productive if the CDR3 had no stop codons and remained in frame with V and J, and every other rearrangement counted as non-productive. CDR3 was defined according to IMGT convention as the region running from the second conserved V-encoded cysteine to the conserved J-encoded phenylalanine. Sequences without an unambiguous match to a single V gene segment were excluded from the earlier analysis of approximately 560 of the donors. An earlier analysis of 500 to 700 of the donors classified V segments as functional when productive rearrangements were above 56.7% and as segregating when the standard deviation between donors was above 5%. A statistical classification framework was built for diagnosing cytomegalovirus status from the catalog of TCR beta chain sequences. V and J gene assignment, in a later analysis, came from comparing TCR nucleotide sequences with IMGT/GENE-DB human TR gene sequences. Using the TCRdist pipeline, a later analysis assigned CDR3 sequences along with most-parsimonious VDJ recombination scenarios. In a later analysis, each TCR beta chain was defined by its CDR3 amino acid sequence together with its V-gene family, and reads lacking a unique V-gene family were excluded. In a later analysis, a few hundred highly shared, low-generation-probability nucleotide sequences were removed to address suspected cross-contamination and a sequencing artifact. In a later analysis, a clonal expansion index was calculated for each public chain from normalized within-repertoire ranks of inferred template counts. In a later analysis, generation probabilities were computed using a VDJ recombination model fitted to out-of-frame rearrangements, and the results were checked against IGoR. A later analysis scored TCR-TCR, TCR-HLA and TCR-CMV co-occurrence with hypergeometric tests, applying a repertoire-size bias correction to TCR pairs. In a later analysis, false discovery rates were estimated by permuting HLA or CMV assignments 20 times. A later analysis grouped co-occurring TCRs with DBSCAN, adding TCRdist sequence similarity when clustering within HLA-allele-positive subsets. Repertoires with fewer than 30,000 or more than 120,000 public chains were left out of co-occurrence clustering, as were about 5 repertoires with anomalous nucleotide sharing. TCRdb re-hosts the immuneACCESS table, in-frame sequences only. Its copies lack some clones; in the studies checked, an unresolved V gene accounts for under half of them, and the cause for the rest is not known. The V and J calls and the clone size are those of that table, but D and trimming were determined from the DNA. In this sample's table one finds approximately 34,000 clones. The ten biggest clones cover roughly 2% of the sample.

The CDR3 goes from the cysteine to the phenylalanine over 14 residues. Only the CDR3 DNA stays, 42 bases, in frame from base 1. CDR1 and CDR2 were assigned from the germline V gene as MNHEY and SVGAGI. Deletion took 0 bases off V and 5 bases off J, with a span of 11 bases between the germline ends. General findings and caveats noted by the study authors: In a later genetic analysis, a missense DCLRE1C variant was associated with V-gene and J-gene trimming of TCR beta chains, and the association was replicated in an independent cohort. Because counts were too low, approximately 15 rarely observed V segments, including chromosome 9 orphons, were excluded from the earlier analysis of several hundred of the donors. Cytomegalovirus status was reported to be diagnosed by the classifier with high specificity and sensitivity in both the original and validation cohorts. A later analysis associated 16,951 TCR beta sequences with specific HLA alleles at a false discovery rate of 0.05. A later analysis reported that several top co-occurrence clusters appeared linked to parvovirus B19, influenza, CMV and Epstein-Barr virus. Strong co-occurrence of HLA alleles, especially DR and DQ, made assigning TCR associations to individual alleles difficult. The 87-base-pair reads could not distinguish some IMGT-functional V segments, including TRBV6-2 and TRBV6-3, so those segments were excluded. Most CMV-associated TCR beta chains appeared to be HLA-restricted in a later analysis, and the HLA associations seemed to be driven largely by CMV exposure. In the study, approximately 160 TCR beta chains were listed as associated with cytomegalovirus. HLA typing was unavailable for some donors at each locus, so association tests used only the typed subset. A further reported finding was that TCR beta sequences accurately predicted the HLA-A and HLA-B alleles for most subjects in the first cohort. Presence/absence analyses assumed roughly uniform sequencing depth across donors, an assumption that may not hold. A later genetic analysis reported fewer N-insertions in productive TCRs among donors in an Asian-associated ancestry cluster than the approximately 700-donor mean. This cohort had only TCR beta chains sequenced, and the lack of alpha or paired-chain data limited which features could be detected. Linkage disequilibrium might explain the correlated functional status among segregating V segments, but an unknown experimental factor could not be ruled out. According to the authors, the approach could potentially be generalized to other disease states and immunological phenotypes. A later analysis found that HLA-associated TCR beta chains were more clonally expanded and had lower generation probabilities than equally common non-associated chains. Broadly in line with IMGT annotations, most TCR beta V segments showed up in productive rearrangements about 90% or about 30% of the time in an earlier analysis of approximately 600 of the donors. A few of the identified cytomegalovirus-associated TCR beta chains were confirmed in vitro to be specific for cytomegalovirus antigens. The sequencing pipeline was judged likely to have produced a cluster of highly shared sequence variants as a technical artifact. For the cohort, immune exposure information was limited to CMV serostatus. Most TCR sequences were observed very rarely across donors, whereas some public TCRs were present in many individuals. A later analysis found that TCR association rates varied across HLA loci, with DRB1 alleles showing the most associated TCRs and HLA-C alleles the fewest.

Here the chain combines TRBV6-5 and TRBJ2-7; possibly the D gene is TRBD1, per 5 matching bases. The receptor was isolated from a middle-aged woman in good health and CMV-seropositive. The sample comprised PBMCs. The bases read TGTGCCAGCAGTTACTCGAATTTCAGGGACGAGCAGTACTTC. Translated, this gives CASSYSNFRDEQYF.